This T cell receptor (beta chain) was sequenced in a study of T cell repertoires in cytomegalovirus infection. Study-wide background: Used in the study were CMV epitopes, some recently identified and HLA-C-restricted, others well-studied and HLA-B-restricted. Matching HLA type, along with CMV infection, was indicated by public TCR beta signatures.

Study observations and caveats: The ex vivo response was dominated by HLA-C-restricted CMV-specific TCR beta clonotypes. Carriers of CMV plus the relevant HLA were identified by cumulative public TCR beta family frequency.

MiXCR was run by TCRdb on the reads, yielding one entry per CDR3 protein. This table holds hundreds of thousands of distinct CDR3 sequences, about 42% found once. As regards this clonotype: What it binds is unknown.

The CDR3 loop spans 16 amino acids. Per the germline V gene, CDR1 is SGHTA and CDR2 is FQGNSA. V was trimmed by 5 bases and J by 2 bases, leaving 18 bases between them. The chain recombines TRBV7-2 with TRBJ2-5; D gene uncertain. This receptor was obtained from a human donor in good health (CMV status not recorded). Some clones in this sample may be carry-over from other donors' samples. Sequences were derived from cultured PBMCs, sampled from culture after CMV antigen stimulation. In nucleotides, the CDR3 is TGTGCCAGCAGCCGCCGGGCAGCAGACCGACAAGAGACCCAGTACTTC. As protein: CASSRRAADRQETQYF. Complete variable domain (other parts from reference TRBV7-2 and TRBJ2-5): GAGVSQSPSNKVTEKGKDVELRCDPISGHTALYWYRQSLGQGLEFLIYFQGNSAPDKSGLPSDRFSAERTGGSVSTLTIQRTQQEDSAVYLCASSRRAADRQETQYFGPGTRLLVL.